These 24 T cell receptor beta chains came from one sample sequenced in a study of PD-L1 blockade in urothelial cancer. TCRdb's copy holds only in-frame clones and misses some; the assay was immunoSEQ multiplex PCR. This sample has tens of thousands of clones, with around four fifths found just once. The source was PBMCs, collected around atezolizumab (anti-PD-L1) treatment. The receptors were gathered from a man between 65 and 80 years old with urothelial cancer.

The chain employs TRBV5-4 and TRBJ2-1; 8 bases align to TRBD1. Unmatched junction bases numbered 7, after V lost 3 bases and J lost 5 bases. The CDR3 is 15 amino acids. Germline-derived CDR1 and CDR2 are SGHNT and YYREEE (reference sequence). The CDR3 spells CASSSTGGMDNEQFF. CDR3 DNA: TGTGCCAGCAGCTCAACAGGGGGAATGGACAATGAGCAGTTCTTC.

V usage is TRBV29-1 and J usage is TRBJ2-1; 14 bases fit TRBD2. V was pared by 7 bases and J by 4 bases, with 9 bases of the junction left unmatched. CDR1 and CDR2 (germline): SQVTM, ANQGSEA. This CDR3 comprises 16 residues. The CDR3 region has the DNA TGCAGCGCTCGAACGGGACTAGCGGGAGTATACAATGAGCAGTTCTTC. Translation: CSARTGLAGVYNEQFF.

The genes are TRBV19 and TRBJ2-7; 7 bases match TRBD1. Germline V CDR1 and CDR2: LNHDA, SQIVND (reference sequence). The CDR3 is made up of 14 amino acids. V shed 4 bases and J 1 base; nucleotides not matched to a gene: 4. The CDR3 protein is CASSKRQGSYEQYF. The CDR3 region has the DNA TGTGCCAGTAGTAAGCGACAGGGATCCTACGAGCAGTACTTC.

This sequence joins TRBV18 and TRBJ1-2; 7 bases line up with TRBD1. Germline trimming cut 8 bases from V and 7 bases from J; bases unmatched to any gene: 10. Germline CDR1 and CDR2: KGHSH and LQKENI. This CDR3 is built from 13 residues. CDR3 protein: CASASDRVGGYTF. Written as DNA, the CDR3 is TGTGCCAGCGCTAGCGACAGGGTCGGTGGCTACACCTTC.

The chain employs TRBV5-5 and TRBJ2-3, with a tentative D call TRBD2 (6 bases). The V gene's germline CDR1 is SGHKS and CDR2 YYEKEE (reference sequence). This CDR3 is 16 amino acids long. V shed 3 bases and J shed 2 bases, with 16 bases lying between them. For the CDR3, the DNA is TGTGCCAGCAGCTCGACCGGGACTGGGCACACAGATACGCAGTATTTT. Protein sequence: CASSSTGTGHTDTQYF.

V is TRBV5-6 and J is TRBJ1-4, with D possibly TRBD1 on 5 matching bases. Germline V lookup: CDR1 SGHDT, CDR2 YYEEEE. The CDR3 is made up of 15 amino acids. Trimming removed 1 base from V and 7 bases from J, with 14 bases in between. The CDR3: CASSLSPGGGEKLFF. DNA of the CDR3: TGTGCCAGCAGCTTGAGTCCGGGGGGGGGTGAAAAACTGTTTTTT.

The chain carries TRBV6-1 and TRBJ2-3; 9 bases agree with TRBD2. Trimming took 3 bases from V and 0 from J; bases not matched to a gene: 7. Germline CDR1 reads MNHNS; CDR2 reads SASEGT. This CDR3 is 17 amino acids long. CDR3 amino acids: CASSDLLAGRSTDTQYF. The DNA for the CDR3 is TGTGCCAGCAGTGATCTCCTAGCGGGGCGTAGCACAGATACGCAGTATTTT.

This chain uses TRBV7-3 with TRBJ2-1, with TRBD1 identical over 8 bases. Looked up from germline, CDR1 is SGHTA and CDR2 is FQGTGA. This CDR3 comprises 14 residues. J gave up 7 bases and V 6 bases, and 8 bases lay outside the gene matches. CDR3 coding DNA: TGTGCCAGCAGTTACGGACAGGGAGGAAATGAGCAGTTCTTC. This translates into CASSYGQGGNEQFF. The entire variable domain, with the rest obtained from reference TRBV7-3 and TRBJ2-1, is as follows: GAGVSQTPSNKVTEKGKYVELRCDPISGHTALYWYRQSLGQGPEFLIYFQGTGAADDSGLPNDRFFAVRPEGSVSTLKIQRTERGDSAVYLCASSYGQGGNEQFFGPGTRLTVL.

This chain connects TRBV29-1 to TRBJ1-2, with 8 nucleotides matching TRBD1. After removal of 4 bases from V and 8 bases from J, the junction contained 9 bases not matched to a gene. This CDR3 is built from 13 residues. Germline-derived CDR1 and CDR2 are SQVTM and ANQGSEA. CDR3 residues: CSVVPGGAIGYTF. The CDR3 bases are TGCAGCGTTGTCCCAGGGGGCGCGATCGGCTACACCTTC.

This rearrangement joins TRBV6-5 to TRBJ1-2; no reliable D call. This CDR3 contains 15 residues. Deletions cut 5 bases from V and 2 bases from J, with 15 bases between. Germline values: CDR1 MNHEY, CDR2 SVGAGI. The DNA of the CDR3 is TGTGCCAGCAGTACGGGATTTCGGGAAAACTATGGCTACACCTTC. This gives the protein CASSTGFRENYGYTF.

The chain links TRBV28 to TRBJ2-7; 8 positions match TRBD2. This CDR3 contains 16 residues. V lost 4 bases to trimming and J lost 6 bases; unmatched junction nucleotides: 14. CDR1 and CDR2 (germline): MDHEN, SYDVKM. The CDR3, as DNA: TGTGCCAGCAGTTCCGCGGGGGGAGGGCTAGATCCCGAGCAGTACTTC. It encodes CASSSAGGGLDPEQYF.

The chain recombines TRBV5-1 with TRBJ2-3; possible D gene TRBD2, 6 bases. V shed 0 bases and J shed 4 bases, with 12 bases lying between them. The CDR3 spans 15 residues. The germline CDR1 and CDR2 sequences are SGHRS and YFSETQ. CDR3 DNA sequence: TGCGCCAGCAGCTTGGCCGGGAGAGGCTCAGATACGCAGTATTTT. Protein sequence: CASSLAGRGSDTQYF.

This sequence joins TRBV4-1 and TRBJ1-2; a weak D match, TRBD1 (6 bases). This CDR3 is 15 amino acids long. Between the trimmed V and J ends, which lost 3 bases and 5 bases, there was a span of 16 bases. Germline assignment: CDR1 MGHRA and CDR2 YSYEKL. CDR3: CASSHPDRDSYGYTF. CDR3 nucleotide sequence: TGCGCCAGCAGCCACCCGGACAGAGATTCTTATGGCTACACCTTC.

This chain links TRBV28 with TRBJ2-7; 7 positions agree with TRBD1. The ends lost 6 bases at V and 4 bases at J; junction bases unmatched: 9. CDR3 size: 14 residues. Looked up from germline, CDR1 is MDHEN and CDR2 is SYDVKM. The CDR3: CASRPRTGRYEQYF. CDR3 nucleotides: TGTGCCAGCAGACCCCGGACAGGTCGTTACGAGCAGTACTTC.

On this clone itself: Other nucleotide sequences from this sample produce the same CDR3. The chain has TRBV28 and TRBJ1-2; D gene uncertain. The germline V and J ends were trimmed by 1 base and 2 bases, with 5 bases remaining between them. Germline-derived CDR1 and CDR2 are MDHEN and SYDVKM. This CDR3 contains 13 residues. CDR3 DNA sequence: TGTGCCAGCAGTTTATCGGGGAACTATGGCTACACCTTC. As protein: CASSLSGNYGYTF.

The chain recombines TRBV18 with TRBJ2-3; 13 bases line up with TRBD2. J lost 4 bases, V lost 3 bases, and 10 bases had no gene match. The CDR3 spans 18 residues. Germline-derived CDR1 and CDR2 are KGHSH and LQKENI. This chain's CDR3 is CASSPRTSGSVGADTQYF. Here the CDR3 DNA reads TGTGCCAGCTCACCGAGGACTAGCGGGAGTGTAGGGGCAGATACGCAGTATTTT. Full variable domain (remainder filled in from reference TRBV18 and TRBJ2-3): NAGVMQNPRHLVRRRGQEARLRCSPMKGHSHVYWYRQLPEEGLKFMVYLQKENIIDESGMPKERFSAEFPKEGPSILRIQQVVRGDSAAYFCASSPRTSGSVGADTQYFGPGTRLTVL.

This chain uses TRBV7-2 with TRBJ2-1; 8 bases agree with TRBD2. The CDR3 is 14 residues long. J gave up 3 bases and V 5 bases, and 3 bases lay outside the gene matches. From germline, CDR1 is SGHTA and CDR2 FQGNSA. The CDR3 reads CASSPGTSYNEQFF. In DNA form, the CDR3 reads TGTGCCAGCAGCCCCGGGACTAGCTACAATGAGCAGTTCTTC.

The genes are TRBV6-5 and TRBJ2-7, with TRBD2 identical over 10 bases. CDR3 length: 15 amino acids. Looked up from germline, CDR1 is MNHEY and CDR2 is SVGAGI. V lost 4 bases and J lost 4; bases outside the gene matches: 7. DNA for the CDR3: TGTGCCAGCAGTTCGCCTAGCGGGAGTCGTTACGAGCAGTACTTC. It translates to CASSSPSGSRYEQYF.

This chain uses TRBV9 with TRBJ2-5; TRBD1 agrees at 8 bases. Germline V gene data show CDR1 as SGDLS and CDR2 as YYNGEE. V was pared by 3 bases and J by 2 bases, with 0 bases of the junction left unmatched. This CDR3 contains 13 residues. The CDR3 is CASSGQGQETQYF. The CDR3 DNA sequence: TGTGCCAGCAGCGGACAGGGGCAAGAGACCCAGTACTTC.

The V call is TRBV5-4, the J call TRBJ2-1; maybe TRBD2 (6 bases). This CDR3 has 15 residues. Germline V gives CDR1 SGHNT, CDR2 YYREEE (reference sequence). V lost 6 bases, J lost 3 bases, and 16 bases lay in between. The CDR3 protein is CASTEGTPSYNEQFF. CDR3 nucleotide sequence: TGTGCCAGCACCGAGGGGACTCCCAGCTACAATGAGCAGTTCTTC.

This clone was seen a handful of times. The chain joins TRBV19 to TRBJ1-4, with a tentative D call TRBD1 (5 bases). V lost 10 bases, J lost 6 bases, and 21 bases lay in between. Germline V gene sequence: CDR1 LNHDA, CDR2 SQIVND (reference sequence). The CDR3 is made up of 15 amino acids. The CDR3 DNA reads as TGTGCCACCAGGGATGGTACAGGTCGCGATGAAAAACTGTTTTTT. Residues: CATRDGTGRDEKLFF.

The chain has TRBV9 and TRBJ2-7, with 7 bases identical to TRBD2. The CDR3 covers 16 residues. The germline V gene has CDR1 SGDLS and CDR2 YYNGEE. V shed 0 bases, J shed 7 bases, and the junction held 13 bases outside the gene matches. The CDR3: CASSVGGRAGGGEQYF. CDR3 in DNA: TGTGCCAGCAGCGTAGGGGGGAGGGCCGGTGGGGGAGAGCAGTACTTC.

The rearrangement joins TRBV28 to TRBJ2-7, with D tentatively TRBD2 (6 bases). V lost 2 bases to trimming and J lost 2 bases, with 10 bases between them. Germline CDR1 reads MDHEN; CDR2 reads SYDVKM. The CDR3 contains 14 residues. CDR3 nucleotide sequence: TGTGCCAGCAGTTTAGGCGGGACCCCCTACGAGCAGTACTTC. It translates to CASSLGGTPYEQYF.

This clone occurred a few times. V is TRBV19 and J is TRBJ1-2; 7 positions agree with TRBD1. V dropped 5 bases and J dropped 8; count of bases not matched to a gene: 5. The CDR3 length is 12 residues. Germline assignment: CDR1 LNHDA and CDR2 SQIVND (reference sequence). CDR3 DNA: TGTGCCAGTAGTCCGGACAGGTACGGCTACACCTTC. Translating gives CASSPDRYGYTF.